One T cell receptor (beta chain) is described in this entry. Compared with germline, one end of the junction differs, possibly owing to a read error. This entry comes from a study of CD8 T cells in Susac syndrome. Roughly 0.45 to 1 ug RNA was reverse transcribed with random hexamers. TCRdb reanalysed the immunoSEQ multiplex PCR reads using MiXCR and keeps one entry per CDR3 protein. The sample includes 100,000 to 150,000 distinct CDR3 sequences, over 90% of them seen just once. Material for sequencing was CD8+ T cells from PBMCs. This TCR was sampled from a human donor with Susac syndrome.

In DNA, the CDR3 is TGTTCCAGCAGCTTGACAGGCGAGAATTCACCCCTCCACTTT. Its translation: CSSSLTGENSPLHF. The rearrangement links TRBV7-9 to TRBJ1-6, with TRBD1 as a possible D gene (6 bases). In germline, CDR1 is SEHNR, CDR2 FQNEAQ (reference sequence). The length of the CDR3 is 14 residues.